This T cell receptor (beta chain) was observed in a study of blood T cells in healthy people across ages. It was with a sample-barcoded 5' primer and a J-beta primer mix that a second PCR of roughly 7 to 12 cycles was run. TCRdb re-called the 5' RACE reads with MiXCR, one entry per CDR3 protein. The sample lists about a million distinct CDR3 sequences; under 40% were seen once. Germline assignment: CDR1 SGHNT and CDR2 YYREEE (reference sequence). V was shortened by 4 bases and J by 6 bases, with 12 bases between the two germline ends. This CDR3 is 13 amino acids long. The origin of this receptor is a man aged 18-30 years in good health. The chain is built from TRBV5-4 and TRBJ2-3; no definite D call. The sample was blood. CDR3 residues: CASSPAGSDTQYF. Here the CDR3 DNA reads TGTGCCAGCAGCCCCGCCGGGTCGGATACGCAGTATTTT.